This entry lists 32 T cell receptor beta chains sequenced from one sample in a study of vaccination and CD4 T cells after COVID-19. The antigens these receptors bind are not known. The Oncomine TCR Beta short-read assay was applied to DNA of cultured CD4+ T cells. TCRdb reprocessed the PCR reads with MiXCR, giving one entry per CDR3 protein. The table records approximately 15,000 distinct CDR3 sequences, roughly 28% of them present only once. Treatment specified: 10-day PBMC culture with coronavirus spike peptide pools or control peptides (ViraFEST assay). Sequencing used cultured CD4+ T cells from blood. Every receptor here comes from a human donor with COVID-19.

This clonotype has a handful of counts. The rearrangement joins TRBV24-1 to TRBJ1-3, with no clear D. CDR3 length: 12 residues. CDR1 is KGHDR, CDR2 SFDVKD, per germline. V lost 9 bases to trimming and J lost 1 base, with 6 bases between them. As DNA, the CDR3 is TGTGCCACCGGGCGATCTGGAAACACCATATATTTT. Its protein is CATGRSGNTIYF.

This clonotype was detected a few times. V gene TRBV19 combines with J gene TRBJ1-1, with TRBD1 identical over 8 bases. The length of the CDR3 is 15 residues. The trim removed 7 bases at V and 4 bases at J, leaving 11 bases unmatched. Germline values: CDR1 LNHDA, CDR2 SQIVND (reference sequence). CDR3 sequence (DNA): TGTGCCAGTACACCAAGGACAGGGAGGGGCACTGAAGCTTTCTTT. The encoded protein is CASTPRTGRGTEAFF. Complete variable domain (other parts from reference TRBV19 and TRBJ1-1): DGGITQSPKYLFRKEGQNVTLSCEQNLNHDAMYWYRQDPGQGLRLIYYSQIVNDFQKGDIAEGYSVSREKKESFPLTVTSAQKNPTAFYLCASTPRTGRGTEAFFGQGTRLTVV.

V and J are TRBV7-7 and TRBJ2-7; 7 nucleotides align to TRBD1. Per the germline V gene, CDR1 is SSHAT and CDR2 is FNYEAQ (reference sequence). CDR3 length equals 13 residues. This CDR3 reads CASHLGQNYEQYF. Written as DNA, the CDR3 is TGTGCTAGCCATTTGGGACAGAACTACGAGCAGTACTTC.

The V and J genes are TRBV28 and TRBJ2-7, with D possibly matching TRBD2 (6 bases). The CDR3 is made up of 16 amino acids. From germline, CDR1 is MDHEN and CDR2 SYDVKM. V was trimmed by 5 bases and J by 6 bases, leaving 23 bases between them. CDR3 sequence reads: CASSPRSAGYLGEQYF. The CDR3 DNA is TGTGCCAGCAGTCCGCGGTCCGCGGGGTACTTGGGCGAGCAGTACTTC.

This clonotype was recorded a few times. This chain uses TRBV7-9 with TRBJ2-7; D is ambiguous. The CDR3 has 13 amino acids. Trimming took 0 bases from V and 4 from J, leaving 7 bases between them. Germline assignment: CDR1 SEHNR and CDR2 FQNEAQ (reference sequence). This chain's CDR3 is CASSLALGYEQYF. The CDR3 nucleotides read TGTGCCAGCAGCTTAGCCCTGGGGTACGAGCAGTACTTC.

The CDR3 spells CASSSLDTQYF. In DNA form, the CDR3 reads TGTGCCAGTAGCTCATTGGATACGCAGTATTTT. The chain recombines TRBV19 with TRBJ2-3; no clear D. V was pared by 6 bases and J by 6 bases, with 7 bases between. Germline V gene lookup returns CDR1 LNHDA and CDR2 SQIVND (reference sequence). The CDR3 is 11 residues long.

This clonotype was counted a single time. This rearrangement joins TRBV7-9 to TRBJ2-3; D is perhaps TRBD1 (5 bases). CDR1 is SEHNR, CDR2 FQNEAQ, per germline (reference sequence). CDR3 size: 15 residues. V lost 1 base, J lost 3 bases, and 11 bases lay in between. CDR3 bases: TGTGCCAGCAGCTTAGTCGGTCAGGGAACAGATACGCAGTATTTT. It specifies CASSLVGQGTDTQYF.

A few counts support this clonotype. The rearrangement joins TRBV20-1 to TRBJ2-1; TRBD2 aligns across 8 bases. Germline CDR1 reads DFQATT; CDR2 reads SNEGSKA (reference sequence). V was pared by 1 base and J by 5 bases, with 7 bases of the junction left unmatched. The CDR3 has 15 amino acids. The CDR3 is CSARAERGINNEQFF. In DNA form, the CDR3 reads TGCAGTGCTAGAGCCGAGCGGGGGATAAACAATGAGCAGTTCTTC.

This clonotype occurred a few times. This chain uses TRBV19 with TRBJ1-5; no reliable D call. Trimming removed 7 bases at V and 0 bases at J, with 10 bases between. The CDR3 runs 14 residues. CDR1 is LNHDA, CDR2 SQIVND, per germline (reference sequence). In DNA form, the CDR3 reads TGTGCCAGTAAGGACCATTATAGCAATCAGCCCCAGCATTTT. Translated, it gives CASKDHYSNQPQHF.

This clonotype showed up just a few times. V and J are TRBV11-2 and TRBJ2-2, with D tentatively TRBD2 (6 bases). The CDR3 loop spans 16 amino acids. V shed 1 base and J shed 2 bases, with 11 bases lying between them. Germline V gives CDR1 SGHAT, CDR2 FQNNGV. The chain's CDR3 is CASSLVRGVNTGELFF. Written as DNA, the CDR3 is TGTGCCAGCAGCTTAGTGCGGGGAGTCAACACCGGGGAGCTGTTTTTT.

This clonotype is large. V is TRBV24-1 and J is TRBJ1-1, with D possibly being TRBD1 (6 bases). Trimming took off 8 bases at V and 6 bases at J, with 15 bases between the two ends. This CDR3 is built from 13 residues. Germline CDR1 reads KGHDR; CDR2 reads SFDVKD. This CDR3 is CATMRGGSAEAFF. CDR3 nucleotides: TGTGCCACCATGAGGGGGGGTTCGGCTGAAGCTTTCTTT.

This chain connects TRBV20-1 to TRBJ2-3; TRBD1 or TRBD2 may be the D gene (6 bases each). V was clipped by 5 bases and J by 1 base, with 13 bases between them. The germline V gene has CDR1 DFQATT and CDR2 SNEGSKA (reference sequence). This CDR3 contains 14 residues. The CDR3 nucleotides read TGCAGTGCTCAACCCGGGGGCCGCACAGATACGCAGTATTTT. The encoded protein is CSAQPGGRTDTQYF.

The rearrangement links TRBV20-1 to TRBJ2-1, with TRBD2 identical over 15 bases. The CDR3 extends over 16 amino acids. Germline assignment: CDR1 DFQATT and CDR2 SNEGSKA (reference sequence). V lost 2 bases and J lost 7; bases outside the gene matches: 6. Written as DNA, the CDR3 is TGCAGTGCTAGACCTAGGACTAGCGGGGGGGTGAATGAGCAGTTCTTC. Its protein product is CSARPRTSGGVNEQFF.

The gene calls are TRBV28 and TRBJ2-7, with 12 bases identical to TRBD2. Losses at the gene ends were 6 bases for V and 1 base for J; bases not matched to a gene: 4. This CDR3 comprises 15 residues. CDR1 is MDHEN, CDR2 SYDVKM, per germline. The CDR3: CASRTSGGRSYEQYF. In DNA form, the CDR3 reads TGTGCCAGCAGAACTAGCGGGGGGAGGTCCTACGAGCAGTACTTC.

This clonotype was found a few times. V gene TRBV6-1 combines with J gene TRBJ1-1; D call uncertain. V lost 5 bases to trimming and J lost 7 bases, with 8 bases between them. This CDR3 comprises 11 residues. Germline V gene sequence: CDR1 MNHNS, CDR2 SASEGT. The CDR3 region has the DNA TGTGCCAGCAGTCAATTCAGTGAAGCTTTCTTT. It yields the protein CASSQFSEAFF.

This clonotype was detected a few times. The chain carries TRBV12-3 or TRBV12-4 and TRBJ2-5, with 7 nucleotides matching TRBD2. There are 15 residues in the CDR3. V gave up 5 bases and J gave up 4 bases; unmatched junction bases: 10. Here the CDR3 DNA reads TGTGCCAGCAGTCCCCTCGGGGGGAAACTAGAGACCCAGTACTTC. Its translation: CASSPLGGKLETQYF.

This clonotype was observed a handful of times. V is TRBV20-1 and J is TRBJ1-4; no definite D call. CDR3 length: 15 amino acids. The germline V gene encodes CDR1 DFQATT and CDR2 SNEGSKA (reference sequence). V shed 0 bases and J shed 3 bases, with 11 bases lying between them. In DNA, the CDR3 is TGCAGTGCTAGAGATCCCGCTACAGCTAATGAAAAACTGTTTTTT. Residues: CSARDPATANEKLFF.

This clonotype is deemed medium-sized. The genes are TRBV15 and TRBJ2-5, with 13 bases identical to TRBD2. The CDR3 contains 21 residues. V was pared by 5 bases and J by 1 base, with 19 bases of the junction left unmatched. Germline lookup yields CDR1 LNHNV and CDR2 YYDKDF (reference sequence). The CDR3 is CATSESTPTSGGAGPQETQYF. In DNA, the CDR3 is TGTGCCACCAGCGAATCAACGCCCACTAGCGGGGGGGCAGGCCCCCAAGAGACCCAGTACTTC. Based on the CDR3 plus reference TRBV15 and TRBJ2-5, the full variable domain is DAMVIQNPRYQVTQFGKPVTLSCSQTLNHNVMYWYQQKSSQAPKLLFHYYDKDFNNEADTPDNFQSRRPNTSFCFLDIRSPGLGDTAMYLCATSESTPTSGGAGPQETQYFGPGTRLLVL.

The chain links TRBV7-3 to TRBJ1-6; 7 nucleotides align to TRBD1. This CDR3 is 18 amino acids long. The V and J ends lost 2 bases and 10 bases, in that order; junction bases with no gene match: 17. CDR1 is SGHTA, CDR2 FQGTGA, per germline. CDR3 sequence (DNA): TGTGCCAGCAGCTTATATGGAACAGGGGCCATTGGGGACTCACCCCTCCACTTT. Protein sequence: CASSLYGTGAIGDSPLHF.

V gene TRBV29-1 combines with J gene TRBJ2-5, with D maybe TRBD1 (6 bases). CDR1 SQVTM and CDR2 ANQGSEA come from the germline V gene. Trimming took off 6 bases at V and 0 bases at J, with 8 bases between the two ends. This CDR3 contains 12 residues. This CDR3 reads CSVGQHQETQYF. The CDR3 DNA reads as TGCAGCGTCGGACAGCACCAAGAGACCCAGTACTTC.

J is TRBJ1-5 and V is TRBV25-1, with D maybe TRBD1 (5 bases). The germline V gene has CDR1 MGHDK and CDR2 SYGVNS. Trimming cost V 3 bases and J 0 bases, with 12 bases left between them. The CDR3 totals 16 residues. CDR3 sequence reads: CASSDLVGDSNQPQHF. In DNA form, the CDR3 reads TGTGCCAGCAGTGATCTCGTAGGGGATAGCAATCAGCCCCAGCATTTT. The complete variable domain, with remaining parts taken from reference TRBV25-1 and TRBJ1-5, reads EADIYQTPRYLVIGTGKKITLECSQTMGHDKMYWYQQDPGMELHLIHYSYGVNSTEKGDLSSESTVSRIRTEHFPLTLESARPSHTSQYLCASSDLVGDSNQPQHFGDGTRLSIL.

This clonotype was seen a few times. This chain joins TRBV29-1 and TRBJ1-1, with D hard to call. Between the trimmed V and J ends, which lost 0 bases and 1 base, there was a span of 6 bases. From germline, CDR1 is SQVTM and CDR2 ANQGSEA. The CDR3 length is 13 residues. CDR3 bases: TGCAGCGTTGAAGAACAGAGGAACACTGAAGCTTTCTTT. Amino acids: CSVEEQRNTEAFF.

V gene TRBV30 combines with J gene TRBJ1-5; no definite D call. The CDR3 loop spans 13 amino acids. The germline V gene encodes CDR1 GTSNPN and CDR2 SVGIG (reference sequence). The V gene lost 1 base and the J gene lost 5 bases, with 9 bases spanning the gap. CDR3 amino acids: CAWSDRLDQPQHF. Here the CDR3 DNA reads TGTGCCTGGAGTGATCGCTTAGATCAGCCCCAGCATTTT.

This clonotype was counted only a few times. CDR3 in DNA: TGTGCCAGCAGAAACTTCAGGGATGGGTCTGGGGCCAACGTCCTGACTTTC. Encoded protein: CASRNFRDGSGANVLTF. The rearrangement links TRBV6-2 or TRBV6-3 to TRBJ2-6, with D perhaps TRBD1 (5 bases). The V and J ends lost 6 bases and 1 base respectively, with 16 bases between them. Germline loops: CDR1 MNHEY, CDR2 SVGEGT. The CDR3 is made up of 17 amino acids.

The chain couples TRBV11-3 to TRBJ2-3; D ambiguous. V was clipped by 3 bases and J by 4 bases, with 14 bases between them. Per germline, CDR1 SGHNT and CDR2 YENEEA. This CDR3 spans 15 amino acids. The CDR3 bases are TGTGCCAGCAGCTTCTCGTTATCCCCCTCAGATACGCAGTATTTT. This translates into CASSFSLSPSDTQYF.

The chain links TRBV27 to TRBJ2-7; either TRBD1 or TRBD2 may fit D (5 bases each). There are 15 residues in the CDR3. V lost 3 bases to trimming and J lost 2 bases, with 14 bases between them. Germline lookup yields CDR1 MNHEY and CDR2 SMNVEV (reference sequence). For the CDR3, the DNA is TGTGCCAGCAGTTTCCAAGCCGGGACGGCCTACGAGCAGTACTTC. This gives the protein CASSFQAGTAYEQYF.

This clonotype was observed a handful of times. The rearrangement joins TRBV21-1 to TRBJ1-1. TRBV21-1 is a documented pseudogene. This CDR3 contains 13 residues. This CDR3 reads CASSPSRGTRAFF. The CDR3 DNA reads TGTGCCAGCAGCCCCTCCCGGGGTACGAGGGCTTTCTTT.

Only a few counts were recorded for this clonotype. The chain couples TRBV7-8 to TRBJ2-3; D possibly corresponds to TRBD1 (5 bases). V was shortened by 5 bases and J by 6 bases, with 9 bases between the two germline ends. Germline loops: CDR1 SGHVS, CDR2 FQNEAQ. This CDR3 is built from 12 residues. CDR3 protein: CASSGAHDTQYF. In DNA form, the CDR3 reads TGTGCCAGCAGCGGGGCCCATGATACGCAGTATTTT.

The V call is TRBV5-6, the J call TRBJ1-6; maybe TRBD1 (5 bases). V was shortened by 2 bases and J by 5 bases, with 11 bases between the two germline ends. CDR3 length: 15 amino acids. In germline, CDR1 is SGHDT, CDR2 YYEEEE. CDR3: CASSLNRFNNSPLHF. The DNA for the CDR3 is TGTGCCAGCAGCTTAAACAGGTTTAATAATTCACCCCTCCACTTT.

This clonotype was seen a few times. The chain has TRBV12-3 or TRBV12-4 and TRBJ1-2, with D possibly matching TRBD1 (6 bases). The length of the CDR3 is 13 residues. Trimming took 6 bases from V and 4 from J, leaving 12 bases between them. The CDR3 spells CASSRDRFYGYTF. In DNA, the CDR3 is TGTGCCAGCAGCCGCGACAGGTTCTATGGCTACACCTTC.

This chain connects TRBV11-2 to TRBJ2-7; no clear D gene. The V and J ends lost 5 bases and 4 bases respectively, with 9 bases between them. The CDR3 is made up of 12 amino acids. CDR1 and CDR2 from the germline V gene are SGHAT and FQNNGV. The CDR3 DNA sequence: TGTGCCAGCAGCGGCATGGGATACGAGCAGTACTTC. Translating gives CASSGMGYEQYF.

This clonotype was seen a few times. The chain links TRBV27 to TRBJ1-1, with no clear D. CDR3 size: 13 residues. The germline V gene has CDR1 MNHEY and CDR2 SMNVEV (reference sequence). Trimming cost V 2 bases and J 9 bases, with 13 bases left between them. This chain's CDR3 is CASSLGADGKAFF. The CDR3 DNA reads as TGTGCCAGCAGTTTAGGCGCGGACGGAAAAGCTTTCTTT.